This is a list of T cell receptor beta chains from one sample in a study of CD8 T cells in Susac syndrome. One entry per CDR3 protein results from TCRdb running MiXCR on the immunoSEQ multiplex PCR reads. The sample carries 100,000 to 150,000 distinct CDR3 sequences, just under 95% recorded once. Sequenced input: CD8+ T cells from PBMCs. These receptors were taken from a human donor with Susac syndrome. Each CDR3 is given with its conserved first and last residue. The D gene is left open where the match is weak. Some rows have no size entry. The others give once, few or many, or a class for an expanded clone.

TRBD1 . TRBJ2-2 TRBV13 TGTGCCAGCAGCACGGCAGGGGGCGACGGGGAGCTGTTTTTT CASSTAGGDGELFF
. . TRBJ2-6 TRBV12-3/TRBV12-4 TGTGCCAGCAGCCCACCGAGAGAATCCGGGTCCAACGTCCTGACTTTC CASSPPRESGSNVLTF
TRBD1 . TRBJ1-2 TRBV20-1 TGCAGTGCTAAGATGACAGGGGATGCTGGTGGCTACACCTTC CSAKMTGDAGGYTF
. . TRBJ2-5 TRBV20-1 TGCAGTGCTTCTCCACACACTGACATACAAGAGACCCAGTACTTC CSASPHTDIQETQYF
. . TRBJ2-1 TRBV7-9 TGTGCCAGCAGCTTAGCACTAAGCGACAATGAGCAGTTCTTC CASSLALSDNEQFF
. . TRBJ1-2 TRBV12-3/TRBV12-4 TGTGCCAGCAGTTTAGGGGGACGTGGAGATGGCTACACCTTC CASSLGGRGDGYTF
TRBD2 . TRBJ2-7 TRBV7-8 TGTGCCAGCAGCTCAGAGCGGGGGTCCTACGAGCAGTACTTC CASSSERGSYEQYF
. . TRBJ2-3 TRBV6-4 TGTGCCAGCAGTGACTCGGGCGATACAGATACGCAGTATTTT CASSDSGDTDTQYF
. . TRBJ1-1 TRBV18 TGTGCCAGCTCAGAACAGGGCCCCCCGGGCACTGAAGCTTTCTTT CASSEQGPPGTEAFF
TRBD2 . TRBJ2-1 TRBV20-1 TGCAGTGCAACGCCGGGACTAGCAACCTACAATGAGCAGTTCTTC CSATPGLATYNEQFF
. . TRBJ2-6 TRBV30 TGTGCCTGGAGTACCGACAGCTCTGGGGCCAACGTCCTGACTTTC CAWSTDSSGANVLTF
TRBD2 . TRBJ2-5 TRBV9 TGTGCCAGCAGCGTAACCGGGACTAGCGGCCAAGAGACCCAGTACTTC CASSVTGTSGQETQYF
TRBD2 . TRBJ2-5 TRBV20-1 TGCAGTGCTAGAGATTTGAGACTAGCGGACCAAGAGACCCAGTACTTC CSARDLRLADQETQYF
. . TRBJ2-1 TRBV6-1 TGTGCCAGCCTGTTCTTGAATGAGCAGTTCTTC CASLFLNEQFF
TRBD2 once TRBJ2-1 TRBV20-1 TGCAGTGCTACCGGGACTAGCGGGAGGGCCGGTTCGAGCTACAATGAGCAGTTCTTC CSATGTSGRAGSSYNEQFF
. . TRBJ1-1 TRBV18 TGTGCCAGCTCAGTACGAACGGGTGAGGCTTTCTTT CASSVRTGEAFF
TRBD2 . TRBJ2-1 TRBV6-2/TRBV6-3 TGTGCCAGCAGTACTAGCGGGAGTATCGATGAGCAGTTCTTC CASSTSGSIDEQFF
. . TRBJ1-4 TRBV5-6 TGTGCCAGCAGCTCCGGGAATGAAAAACTGTTTTTT CASSSGNEKLFF
TRBD1 . TRBJ1-5 TRBV6-5 TGTGCCAGCAGTTCCCTGGACAGGGGGGATCAGCCCCAGCATTTT CASSSLDRGDQPQHF
. once TRBJ2-7 TRBV6-1 TGTGCCAGCAGTGGGGTGATAGTGAGGGAGAGGGACCTCTACGAGCAGTACTTC CASSGVIVRERDLYEQYF
. . TRBJ1-1 TRBV5-1 TGCGCCAGCAGCTTGGCCGGGGTTGGAGCTTTCTTT CASSLAGVGAFF
. . TRBJ1-2 TRBV3-1 TGTGCCAGCAGCCTAAGGCGTCCGAGCGATGGCTACACCTTC CASSLRRPSDGYTF
. . TRBJ2-3 TRBV5-6 TGTGCCAGCAGCTTGGGGACAGACTCCCCCCCCGATACGCAGTATTTT CASSLGTDSPPDTQYF
. . TRBJ1-2 TRBV12-3/TRBV12-4 TGTGCCAGCAGTCCCTCAGTCATCTATGGCTACACCTTC CASSPSVIYGYTF
. . TRBJ2-7 TRBV25-1 TGTGCCAGCAGTGAATACGACGAGCAGTACTTC CASSEYDEQYF
. once TRBJ2-5 TRBV27 TGTGCCAGCAGTTCCCTTGAGGGGTACCAAGAGACCCAGTACTTC CASSSLEGYQETQYF
. . TRBJ2-6 TRBV9 TGTGCCAGCAGCCAGAGGTCTGGGGCCAACGTCCTGACTTTC CASSQRSGANVLTF
. . TRBJ1-5 TRBV6-5 TGTGCCAGCAGCCCCGTCAGGGGAAGCAATCAGCCCCAGCATTTT CASSPVRGSNQPQHF
. once TRBJ1-1 TRBV28 TGTGCCAGCAGTTTGAAGGAAAACACTGAAGCTTTCTTT CASSLKENTEAFF
. . TRBJ1-2 TRBV20-1 TGCAGTGCTAGAGAAGGTCACCGTTTCTATGGCTACACCTTC CSAREGHRFYGYTF
. once TRBJ1-5 TRBV25-1 TGTGCCAGCAGTGATTCCGGACAGCACCACCTAAGCAATCAGCCCCAGCATTTT CASSDSGQHHLSNQPQHF
TRBD2 . TRBJ2-1 TRBV9 TGTGCCAGCAGCGAAGGGACTAGCCACAATGAGCAGTTCTTC CASSEGTSHNEQFF
. . TRBJ1-1 TRBV28 TGTGCCAGCAGTCCACGGACAGCAATGAACACTGAAGCTTTCTTT CASSPRTAMNTEAFF